Presented here are 23 T cell receptor beta chains from one specimen sequenced in a study of T cell repertoires in cytomegalovirus infection. TCRdb re-called the reads through MiXCR, storing one row per CDR3 protein. The table records roughly 500,000 distinct CDR3 sequences, 33% of them present only once. Their cognate antigens are unknown. The sequencing used cultured PBMCs, collected from culture after CMV antigen stimulation. The receptors stem from a human donor in good health (CMV status not recorded). Some clones in this sample may be carry-over from other donors' samples.

The rearrangement links TRBV29-1 to TRBJ1-5; 11 positions agree with TRBD1. Trimming at V came to 6 bases and at J to 5 bases, leaving 6 bases not matched to a gene. The CDR3 has 14 amino acids. The germline gives CDR1 SQVTM, CDR2 ANQGSEA. The CDR3 DNA follows: TGCAGCGTGGGACAGGGGGGTCTGGATCAGCCCCAGCATTTT. This translates into CSVGQGGLDQPQHF.

The gene calls are TRBV12-3 or TRBV12-4 and TRBJ1-6; D not certain. Trimming pared 2 bases from V and 5 bases from J, leaving 10 bases between. The CDR3 has 15 residues. The CDR3 DNA reads TGTGCCAGCAGTTTACGGGCGATCGATAATTCACCCCTCCACTTT. Amino acids: CASSLRAIDNSPLHF.

This clonotype was seen only a few times. V is TRBV12-3 or TRBV12-4 and J is TRBJ1-2; D is possibly TRBD1 (6 bases). V lost 3 bases and J lost 7, with 18 bases in between. The CDR3 is 15 residues long. CDR3: CASSLFQGTLGGYTF. CDR3 nucleotide sequence: TGTGCCAGCAGTTTGTTCCAGGGGACTCTGGGTGGCTACACCTTC.

In this sample, this clonotype turned up a few times. V gene TRBV7-9 combines with J gene TRBJ2-1, with 10 bases that match TRBD2. The CDR3 totals 16 residues. V lost 5 bases, J lost 4 bases, and 8 bases stayed unmatched. The germline CDR1 and CDR2 sequences are SEHNR and FQNEAQ (reference sequence). Here the CDR3 reads CASSRVAGGAYNEQFF. The CDR3 DNA reads as TGTGCCAGCAGCCGGGTAGCGGGAGGAGCTTACAATGAGCAGTTCTTC.

The chain has TRBV27 and TRBJ1-5; D unresolved. Germline V lookup: CDR1 MNHEY, CDR2 SMNVEV (reference sequence). The CDR3 is 15 amino acids. V lost 3 bases to trimming and J lost 2 bases, with 11 bases between them. CDR3: CASSFTGVGNQPQHF. CDR3 DNA sequence: TGTGCCAGCAGTTTTACGGGAGTAGGCAATCAGCCCCAGCATTTT.

The genes are TRBV7-2 and TRBJ2-1; D is undetermined. Trimming shortened V by 3 bases and J by 8 bases, and 5 bases separated the two germline ends. Germline V gene data show CDR1 as SGHTA and CDR2 as FQGNSA. CDR3 length equals 11 residues. The CDR3 sequence is CASSLIDEQFF. In DNA form, the CDR3 reads TGTGCCAGCAGCTTGATAGATGAGCAGTTCTTC.

This chain uses TRBV11-2 with TRBJ2-3; maybe TRBD2 (6 bases). Trimming removed 1 base at V and 4 bases at J, with 12 bases between. The length of the CDR3 is 15 residues. The germline CDR1 and CDR2 sequences are SGHAT and FQNNGV. Here the CDR3 DNA reads TGTGCCAGCAGCTTAGTTTCGGGAGAAGCAGATACGCAGTATTTT. This codes for CASSLVSGEADTQYF.

This chain connects TRBV6-1 to TRBJ2-1, with 7 bases lining up with TRBD2. The CDR3 contains 17 residues. J was trimmed by 6 bases and V by 4 bases; bases with no gene match: 15. Germline values: CDR1 MNHNS, CDR2 SASEGT. CDR3 amino acids: CASSGVPREAWGNEQFF. The DNA of the CDR3 is TGTGCCAGCAGTGGAGTACCCCGGGAGGCCTGGGGCAATGAGCAGTTCTTC.

This clonotype has more than one count but fewer than ten. V usage is TRBV6-2 or TRBV6-3 and J usage is TRBJ1-2; D remains unclear. Trimming removed 4 bases from V and 4 bases from J, with 7 bases in between. Germline loops: CDR1 MNHEY, CDR2 SVGEGT. This CDR3 contains 12 residues. This CDR3 reads CASSSIAYGYTF. Written as DNA, the CDR3 is TGTGCCAGCAGTTCTATAGCCTATGGCTACACCTTC.

The rearrangement uses TRBV6-2 or TRBV6-3 and TRBJ2-1; 8 positions agree with TRBD1. V shed 4 bases, J shed 8 bases, and the junction held 7 bases outside the gene matches. Per the germline V gene, CDR1 is MNHEY and CDR2 is SVGEGT. This CDR3 spans 14 amino acids. DNA of the CDR3: TGTGCCAGCAGTTTGCAGGGGGCGCAGGATGAGCAGTTCTTC. This translates into CASSLQGAQDEQFF.

This rearrangement joins TRBV28 to TRBJ2-7; 12 bases line up with TRBD2. The V and J ends lost 7 bases and 2 bases, in that order; junction bases with no gene match: 3. This CDR3 contains 14 residues. CDR1 and CDR2 (germline): MDHEN, SYDVKM. The CDR3 region has the DNA TGTGCCAGCACTGCTAGCGGGAGGGCCTACGAGCAGTACTTC. Amino acid sequence: CASTASGRAYEQYF.

V and J are TRBV6-2 or TRBV6-3 and TRBJ2-7; TRBD2 aligns across 10 bases. Germline V lookup: CDR1 MNHEY, CDR2 SVGEGT. The CDR3 contains 14 residues. Trimming took 2 bases from V and 3 from J; bases not matched to a gene: 1. CDR3 nucleotide sequence: TGTGCCAGCAGTTACGTAGCGGGAGGCTACGAGCAGTACGTC. Its protein product is CASSYVAGGYEQYV.

This chain links TRBV11-3 with TRBJ2-1, with 9 bases matching TRBD2. Trimming cost V 7 bases and J 8 bases; bases outside gene matches: 12. CDR1 and CDR2 (germline): SGHNT, YENEEA. This CDR3 comprises 15 residues. The CDR3 region has the DNA TGTGCCAGCACTAGAAGTAGCGGGAGCTTCGATGAGCAGTTCTTC. It codes for CASTRSSGSFDEQFF. The whole variable domain, filled in from reference TRBV11-3 and TRBJ2-1, reads EAGVVQSPRYKIIEKKQPVAFWCNPISGHNTLYWYLQNLGQGPELLIRYENEEAVDDSQLPKDRFSAERLKGVDSTLKIQPAELGDSAVYLCASTRSSGSFDEQFFGPGTRLTVL.

This clonotype was observed a few times. The rearrangement uses TRBV7-2 and TRBJ2-3; D is undetermined. The CDR3 is made up of 14 amino acids. Trimming pared 5 bases from V and 3 bases from J, leaving 12 bases between. Looked up from germline, CDR1 is SGHTA and CDR2 is FQGNSA. CDR3 in DNA: TGTGCCAGCAGCACGCGCCAAAGTACAGATACGCAGTATTTT. Translation: CASSTRQSTDTQYF.

The V gene is TRBV7-8, the J gene TRBJ2-1; TRBD2 is a possible D gene (6 bases). Trimming took off 1 base at V and 5 bases at J, with 15 bases between the two ends. This CDR3 has 16 residues. Germline CDR1 reads SGHVS; CDR2 reads FQNEAQ. The CDR3, as DNA: TGTGCCAGCAGCTTAGATCGTCAGGCGGGGCACAATGAGCAGTTCTTC. Protein: CASSLDRQAGHNEQFF.

The sample holds one count of this clonotype. CDR3 coding DNA: TGTGCCAGCAGGCTAGCGGGAGGGCTACACAATGAGCAGTTCTTC. This translates into CASRLAGGLHNEQFF. This sequence joins TRBV6-2 or TRBV6-3 and TRBJ2-1, with 12 bases that match TRBD2. The junction had 5 bases not matched to a gene; V was cut back by 6 bases and J by 5 bases. The CDR3 loop spans 15 amino acids. Germline-derived CDR1 and CDR2 are MNHEY and SVGEGT.

This sequence joins TRBV28 and TRBJ1-6; a weak D match, TRBD1 (5 bases). Trimming took 3 bases from V and 11 from J, leaving 17 bases between them. CDR3 length: 15 amino acids. Germline-derived CDR1 and CDR2 are MDHEN and SYDVKM. The CDR3 DNA follows: TGTGCCAGCAGTTTTTCAGACAGCAAAATTCCACCCCTCCACTTT. It yields the protein CASSFSDSKIPPLHF.

The CDR3 DNA is TGTGCCAGTAGTACCTCCAACGTAGGGGGTGAGCAGTTCTTC. It yields the protein CASSTSNVGGEQFF. The V call is TRBV19, the J call TRBJ2-1; D is perhaps TRBD1 (6 bases). Germline V gene data show CDR1 as LNHDA and CDR2 as SQIVND (reference sequence). Trimming removed 4 bases at V and 9 bases at J, with 16 bases between. This CDR3 spans 14 amino acids.

The V call is TRBV20-1, the J call TRBJ2-1; D possibly uses TRBD1 or TRBD2 (6 bases each). This CDR3 has 15 residues. Trimming stripped 1 base from V and 9 bases from J, with 19 bases between. Germline V gives CDR1 DFQATT, CDR2 SNEGSKA (reference sequence). Here the CDR3 reads CSARVGGGGRFEQFF. The DNA for the CDR3 is TGCAGTGCTAGAGTGGGCGGAGGGGGGCGCTTTGAGCAGTTCTTC.

This clonotype was picked up a small number of times. This chain joins TRBV7-6 and TRBJ2-1; D uncertain. V was shortened by 0 bases and J by 6 bases, with 9 bases between the two germline ends. The germline V gene has CDR1 SGHVS and CDR2 FNYEAQ. This CDR3 region has 14 residues. This CDR3 is CASSLAAAINEQFF. CDR3 sequence (DNA): TGTGCCAGCAGCTTAGCGGCAGCGATCAATGAGCAGTTCTTC.

V is TRBV4-1 and J is TRBJ2-3; 7 bases are a match to TRBD2. V lost 1 base to trimming and J lost 4 bases; unmatched junction nucleotides: 8. The germline V gene has CDR1 MGHRA and CDR2 YSYEKL. CDR3 length: 16 amino acids. The CDR3 reads CASSQGTGGSSDTQYF. The CDR3 region has the DNA TGCGCCAGCAGCCAAGGAACGGGAGGTTCCTCAGATACGCAGTATTTT.

This clonotype was seen many times. V gene TRBV2 combines with J gene TRBJ2-5; the D gene is possibly TRBD2 (5 bases). In germline, CDR1 is SNHLY, CDR2 FYNNEI. Trimming stripped 3 bases from V and 1 base from J, with 6 bases between. The CDR3 is 13 amino acids. CDR3 nucleotides: TGTGCCAGCAGTGACGGGATCCAAGAGACCCAGTACTTC. Its protein is CASSDGIQETQYF. The variable domain in full, with the rest retrieved from reference TRBV2 and TRBJ2-5, is EPEVTQTPSHQVTQMGQEVILRCVPISNHLYFYWYRQILGQKVEFLVSFYNNEISEKSEIFDDQFSVERPDGSNFTLKIRSTKLEDSAMYFCASSDGIQETQYFGPGTRLLVL.

In its sample, this clonotype was seen a few times. The chain is built from TRBV7-9 and TRBJ2-7; TRBD2 aligns across 7 bases. CDR1 and CDR2 (germline): SEHNR, FQNEAQ (reference sequence). This CDR3 has 16 amino acids. V lost 3 bases, J lost 0 bases, and 8 bases stayed unmatched. CDR3 nucleotides: TGTGCCAGCAGCTTGGATACTAGCGTCTTCTCCTACGAGCAGTACTTC. Residues: CASSLDTSVFSYEQYF.